This T cell receptor beta chain was profiled in a study of blood T cell repertoires in COVID-19. The overall study: The samples span acute and convalescent COVID-19 from the United States, Italy and Spain. Sources were T cells, B-cell-depleted T cells, or PBMCs; the material itself was cDNA or gDNA.

V was clipped by 1 base and J by 0 bases, with 7 bases between them. The CDR3 has 15 amino acids. Germline assignment: CDR1 LGHNA and CDR2 YNFKEQ. The authors' processing: Amplification of reference gene primers was used by the study to estimate nucleated cell counts. Here immunoSEQ multiplex PCR was the method, and the copy in TCRdb shows in-frame clones only, minus some. Clone size and V and J calls were adopted from that table, with D and trimming inferred from the DNA. The data show 150,000 to 200,000 clones, roughly 88% seen once. V gene TRBV4-2 combines with J gene TRBJ1-5, with D maybe TRBD1 (6 bases). The sequencing sample was made of peripheral blood. The sequence derives from an elderly woman with acute or convalescent COVID-19. The CDR3 loop is CASSQGTVSNQPQHF. The CDR3 DNA sequence: TGTGCCAGCAGCCAAGGGACAGTTAGCAATCAGCCCCAGCATTTT.